Sequencing of this T cell receptor beta chain was carried out in a study of shared clonotypes between healthy human individuals. General study results and limits: It was expected that sequencing depth would affect clonotype sharing among donors. Among non-shared clonotypes, generation probabilities were lower than among those shared by all four donors.

On this clone itself: Antigen: not known.

The protocol was immunoSEQ multiplex PCR, while the TCRdb copy is restricted to in-frame clones and leaves out a portion. The table records roughly 2.2 million clones, around 93% of them present only once. The origin of this receptor is a young man in good health. Some clones in this sample may be carry-over from other donors' samples. Sequencing was carried out using naive CD4+ T cells from PBMCs. Subset: CD45RA+ positively selected.

The CDR3 loop is CASEQGGGANVLTF. CDR3 nucleotides: TGTGCCAGCGAACAGGGGGGTGGGGCCAACGTCCTGACTTTC. The genes are TRBV4-2 and TRBJ2-6, with 8 bases matching TRBD1. There are 14 residues in the CDR3. V was clipped by 8 bases and J by 3 bases; unmatched bases: 3. The germline V gene has CDR1 LGHNA and CDR2 YNFKEQ.